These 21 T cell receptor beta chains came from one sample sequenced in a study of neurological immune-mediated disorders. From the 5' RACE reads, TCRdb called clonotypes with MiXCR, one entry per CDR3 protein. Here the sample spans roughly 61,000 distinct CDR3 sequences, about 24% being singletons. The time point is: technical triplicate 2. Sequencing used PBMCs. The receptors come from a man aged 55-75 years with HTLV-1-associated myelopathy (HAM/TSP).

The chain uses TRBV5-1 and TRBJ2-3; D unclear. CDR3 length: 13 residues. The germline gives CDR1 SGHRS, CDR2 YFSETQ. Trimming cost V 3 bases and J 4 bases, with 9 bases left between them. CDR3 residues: CASSSPLSDTQYF. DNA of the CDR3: TGCGCCAGCAGCTCCCCACTGTCAGATACGCAGTATTTT.

The CDR3 spells CASSLLGQVTDTQYF. The CDR3 DNA reads TGTGCCAGCAGTTTACTGGGACAGGTTACAGATACGCAGTATTTT. The rearrangement uses TRBV12-3 or TRBV12-4 and TRBJ2-3, with 8 bases lining up with TRBD1. This CDR3 contains 15 residues. The ends lost 2 bases at V and 3 bases at J; junction bases unmatched: 4.

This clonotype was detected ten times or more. CDR3 DNA sequence: TGTGCCAGCAGTGAAGCGCGCAGCGGGAGTGGCGAGCAGTACTTC. This codes for CASSEARSGSGEQYF. J is TRBJ2-7 and V is TRBV2, with 8 bases lining up with TRBD2. Germline CDR1 SNHLY, CDR2 FYNNEI. V gave up 0 bases and J gave up 6 bases; unmatched junction bases: 7. This CDR3 spans 15 amino acids.

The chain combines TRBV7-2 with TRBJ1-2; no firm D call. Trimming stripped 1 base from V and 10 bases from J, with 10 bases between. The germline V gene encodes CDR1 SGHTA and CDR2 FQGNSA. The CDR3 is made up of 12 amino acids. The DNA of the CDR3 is TGTGCCAGCAGCTTAGGCAGGATATACTACACCTTC. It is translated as CASSLGRIYYTF.

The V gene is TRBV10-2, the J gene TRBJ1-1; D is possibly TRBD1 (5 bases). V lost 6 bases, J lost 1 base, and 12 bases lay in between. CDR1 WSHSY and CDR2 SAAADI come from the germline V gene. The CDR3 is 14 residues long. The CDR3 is CASSLAGTNTEAFF. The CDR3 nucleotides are TGCGCCAGCAGCCTTGCAGGGACGAACACTGAAGCTTTCTTT.

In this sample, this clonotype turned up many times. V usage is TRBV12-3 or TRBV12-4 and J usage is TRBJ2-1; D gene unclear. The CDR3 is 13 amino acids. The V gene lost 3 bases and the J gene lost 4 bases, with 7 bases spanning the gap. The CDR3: CASSLVGYNEQFF. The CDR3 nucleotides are TGTGCCAGCAGTTTGGTCGGATACAATGAGCAGTTCTTC.

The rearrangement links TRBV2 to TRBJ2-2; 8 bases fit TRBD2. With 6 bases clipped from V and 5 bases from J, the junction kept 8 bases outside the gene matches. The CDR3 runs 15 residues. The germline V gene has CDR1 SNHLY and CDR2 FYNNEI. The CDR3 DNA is TGTGCCAGCAGCGCGGGACTAGGTCAAACCGGGGAGCTGTTTTTT. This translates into CASSAGLGQTGELFF.

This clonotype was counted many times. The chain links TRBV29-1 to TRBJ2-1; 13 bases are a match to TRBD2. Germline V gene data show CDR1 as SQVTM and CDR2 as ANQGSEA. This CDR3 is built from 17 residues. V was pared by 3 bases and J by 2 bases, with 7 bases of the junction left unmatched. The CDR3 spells CSVEGLAGRVAYNEQFF. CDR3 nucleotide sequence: TGCAGCGTTGAGGGACTAGCGGGGAGGGTCGCCTACAATGAGCAGTTCTTC.

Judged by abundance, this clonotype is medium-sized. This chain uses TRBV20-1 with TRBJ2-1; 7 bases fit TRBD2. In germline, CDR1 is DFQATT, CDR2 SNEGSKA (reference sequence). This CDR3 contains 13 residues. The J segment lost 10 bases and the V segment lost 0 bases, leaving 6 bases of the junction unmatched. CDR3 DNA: TGCAGTGCTAGAGATCTGGCCGGGGGGGAGCAGTTCTTC. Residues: CSARDLAGGEQFF.

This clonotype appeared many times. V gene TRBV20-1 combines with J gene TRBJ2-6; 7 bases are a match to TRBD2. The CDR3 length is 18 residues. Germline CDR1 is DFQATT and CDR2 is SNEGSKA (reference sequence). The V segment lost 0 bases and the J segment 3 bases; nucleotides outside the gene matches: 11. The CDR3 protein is CSARDSERGAFGANVLTF. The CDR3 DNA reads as TGCAGTGCTAGAGATTCTGAGCGGGGAGCCTTTGGGGCCAACGTCCTGACTTTC.

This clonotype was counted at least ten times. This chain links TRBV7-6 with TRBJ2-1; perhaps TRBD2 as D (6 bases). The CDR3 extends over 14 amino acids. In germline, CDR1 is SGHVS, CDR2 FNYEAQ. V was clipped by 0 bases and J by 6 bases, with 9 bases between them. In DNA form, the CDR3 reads TGTGCCAGCAGCTTAGCTGAAGCGGGCAATGAGCAGTTCTTC. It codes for CASSLAEAGNEQFF. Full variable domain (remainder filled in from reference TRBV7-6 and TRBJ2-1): GAGVSQSPRYKVTKRGQDVALRCDPISGHVSLYWYRQALGQGPEFLTYFNYEAQQDKSGLPNDRFSAERPEGSISTLTIQRTEQRDSAMYRCASSLAEAGNEQFFGPGTRLTVL.

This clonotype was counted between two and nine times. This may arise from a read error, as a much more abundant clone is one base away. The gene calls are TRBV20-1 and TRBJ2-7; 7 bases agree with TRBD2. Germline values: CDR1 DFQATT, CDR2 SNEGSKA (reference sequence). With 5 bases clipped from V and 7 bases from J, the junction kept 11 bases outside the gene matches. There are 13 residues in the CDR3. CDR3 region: CSAPRSGEGEQYF. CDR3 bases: TGCAGTGCTCCGAGGTCCGGGGAGGGTGAGCAGTACTTC.

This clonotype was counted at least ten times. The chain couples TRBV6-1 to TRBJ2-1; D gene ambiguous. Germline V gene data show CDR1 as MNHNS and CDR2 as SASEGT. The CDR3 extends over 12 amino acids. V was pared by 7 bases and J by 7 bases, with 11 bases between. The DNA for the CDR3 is TGTGCCAGCAAAGAGAACACGAATGAGCAGTTCTTC. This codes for CASKENTNEQFF.

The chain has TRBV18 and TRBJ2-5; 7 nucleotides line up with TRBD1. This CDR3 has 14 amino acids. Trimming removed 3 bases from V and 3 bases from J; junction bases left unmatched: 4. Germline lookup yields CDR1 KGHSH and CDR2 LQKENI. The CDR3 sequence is CASSPRQGEETQYF. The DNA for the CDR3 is TGTGCCAGCTCACCCCGGCAGGGGGAAGAGACCCAGTACTTC.

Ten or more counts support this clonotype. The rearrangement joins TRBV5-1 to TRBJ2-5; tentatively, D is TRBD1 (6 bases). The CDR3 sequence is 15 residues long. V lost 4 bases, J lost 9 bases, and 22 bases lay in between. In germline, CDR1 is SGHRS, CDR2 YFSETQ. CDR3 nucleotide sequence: TGCGCCAGCAGCGGGAACCAGGGGCCTCTAGGGGCCCAGTACTTC. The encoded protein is CASSGNQGPLGAQYF.

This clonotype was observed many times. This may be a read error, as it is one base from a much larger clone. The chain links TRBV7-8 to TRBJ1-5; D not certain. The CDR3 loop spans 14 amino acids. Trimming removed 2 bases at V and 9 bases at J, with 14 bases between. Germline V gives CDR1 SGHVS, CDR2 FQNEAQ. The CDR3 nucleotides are TGTGCCAGCAGCTTATCTTCCAGGAGCGGGCCCCAGCATTTT. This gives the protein CASSLSSRSGPQHF.

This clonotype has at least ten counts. The DNA of the CDR3 is TGCGCCAGCAGCCCGGGACGGGTGGAGACCCAGTACTTC. Amino acid sequence: CASSPGRVETQYF. This rearrangement joins TRBV5-1 to TRBJ2-5; D may be TRBD1 or TRBD2 (5 bases each). This CDR3 spans 13 amino acids. V gave up 4 bases and J gave up 5 bases, with 12 bases separating them. CDR1 is SGHRS and CDR2 is YFSETQ in the germline V gene.

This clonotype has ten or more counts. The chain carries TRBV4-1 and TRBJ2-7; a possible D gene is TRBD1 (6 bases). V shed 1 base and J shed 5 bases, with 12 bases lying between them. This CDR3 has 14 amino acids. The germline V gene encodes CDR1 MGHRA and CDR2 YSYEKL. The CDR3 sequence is CASSQGTGRNEQYF. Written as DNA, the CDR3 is TGCGCCAGCAGCCAAGGCACAGGGAGAAACGAGCAGTACTTC.

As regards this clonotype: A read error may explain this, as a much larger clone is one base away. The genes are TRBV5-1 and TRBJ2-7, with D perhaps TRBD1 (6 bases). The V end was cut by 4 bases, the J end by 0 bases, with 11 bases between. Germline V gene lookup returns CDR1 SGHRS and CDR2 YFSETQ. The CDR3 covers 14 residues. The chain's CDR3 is CASSRTDSSYEQYF. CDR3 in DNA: TGCGCCAGCAGCAGGACAGACAGCTCCTACGAGCAGTACTTC.

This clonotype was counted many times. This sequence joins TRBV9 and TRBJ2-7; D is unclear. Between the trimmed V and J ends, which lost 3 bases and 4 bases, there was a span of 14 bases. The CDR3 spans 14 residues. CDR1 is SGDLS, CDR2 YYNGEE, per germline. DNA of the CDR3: TGTGCCAGCAGCGAGGGAAGGTTGTGGTACGAGCAGTACTTC. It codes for CASSEGRLWYEQYF.

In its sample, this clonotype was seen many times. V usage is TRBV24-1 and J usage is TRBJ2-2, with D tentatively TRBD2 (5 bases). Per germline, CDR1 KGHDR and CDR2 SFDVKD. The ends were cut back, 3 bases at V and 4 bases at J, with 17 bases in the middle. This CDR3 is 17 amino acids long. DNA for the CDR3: TGTGCCACCAGTGATCCCCACGGGGAAGGGTTCACCGGGGAGCTGTTTTTT. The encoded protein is CATSDPHGEGFTGELFF.